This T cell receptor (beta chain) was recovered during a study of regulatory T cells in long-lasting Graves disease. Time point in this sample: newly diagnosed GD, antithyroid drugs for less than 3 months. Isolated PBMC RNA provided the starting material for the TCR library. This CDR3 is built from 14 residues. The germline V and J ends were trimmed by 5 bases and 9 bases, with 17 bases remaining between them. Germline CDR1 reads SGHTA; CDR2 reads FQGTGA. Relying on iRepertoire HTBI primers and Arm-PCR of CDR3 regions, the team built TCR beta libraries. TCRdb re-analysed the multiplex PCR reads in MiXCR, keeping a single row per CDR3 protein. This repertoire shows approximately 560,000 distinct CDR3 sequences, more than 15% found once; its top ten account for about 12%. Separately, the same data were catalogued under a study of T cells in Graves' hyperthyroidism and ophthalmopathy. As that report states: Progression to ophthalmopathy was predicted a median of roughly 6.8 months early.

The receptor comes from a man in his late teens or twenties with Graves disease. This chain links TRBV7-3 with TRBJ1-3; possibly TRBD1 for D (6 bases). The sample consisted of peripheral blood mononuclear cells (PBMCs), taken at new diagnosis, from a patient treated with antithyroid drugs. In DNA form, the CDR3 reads TGTGCCAGCAGCCCCGGGGACACCTCTAGCACCATATATTTT. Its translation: CASSPGDTSSTIYF.